This TCR beta chain stems from a study of cytomegalovirus exposure and HLA in healthy donors. Study findings and constraints: A later analysis showed that HLA-associated TCR beta chains had undergone more clonal expansion than equally common others. Investigators reported approximately 170 TCR beta chains as tied to cytomegalovirus. Through in vitro validation, a few CMV-associated chains were shown to be specific for CMV antigens. Earlier analysis found most TCR beta V segments productive about 87% or about 30% of the time.

This clone was detected once. Its cognate antigen is unknown. The PCR ran on 60 Vbeta and 13 Jbeta primers. Sequenced by immunoSEQ multiplex PCR; TCRdb stores in-frame clones only, minus some. Counted here are roughly 92,000 clones, roughly 80% occurring once; the ten biggest clones make up about 30%. This CDR3 comprises 16 residues. Germline CDR1 and CDR2: SGHTA and FQGNSA. Trimming pared 4 bases from V and 1 base from J, leaving 13 bases between. Sequencing was performed on PBMCs. The chain couples TRBV7-2 to TRBJ2-2; the D gene is possibly TRBD1 (5 bases). The source is a man in his forties or fifties in good health and CMV-seropositive. CDR3 nucleotide sequence: TGTGCCAGCAGCTCCCAAGGGGCCCTGAACACCGGGGAGCTGTTTTTT. Residues: CASSSQGALNTGELFF.